This T cell receptor beta chain originates from a study of blood T cell repertoires in COVID-19. Overall study: T cells, B-cell-depleted T cells, or PBMCs provided the cDNA or gDNA that served as material.

Here immunoSEQ multiplex PCR was the method, and the copy in TCRdb shows in-frame clones only, minus some. The table lists over 200,000 clones, 84% of them singletons. Which cohort a participant joined came from the clinical history participants gave. Donors of Cohort 3 who recovered were those that had two negative PCRs, clearance, or symptom resolution. V was clipped by 4 bases and J by 8 bases, with 9 bases between them. Per the germline V gene, CDR1 is ENHRY and CDR2 is SYGVKD. This CDR3 has 12 residues. V and J are TRBV10-3 and TRBJ2-1, with a possible D match to TRBD1 (5 bases). The source of this sequence is a woman in her forties who had recovered from COVID-19. The sequenced sample consisted of PBMCs or T cells enriched from blood (not recorded which). DNA for the CDR3: TGTGCCATCAGTGGGTTAGGGGATGAGCAGTTCTTC. Encoded protein: CAISGLGDEQFF.